The entry that follows covers one T cell receptor beta chain sequence. Its antigen is unidentified. This entry is derived from a study of T cells in localized non-small cell lung cancer. The repertoire was sequenced with immunoSEQ multiplex PCR; TCRdb's copy has only in-frame clones and lacks some. The table includes under 5,500 clones, 85% to 95% detected once. The V segment lost 3 bases and the J segment 6 bases; nucleotides outside the gene matches: 7. The V gene's germline CDR1 is LNHDA and CDR2 SQIVND (reference sequence). The CDR3 sequence is 15 residues long. Study outcomes and limitations: Adjacent uninvolved lung tissue had the highest T cell clonality, exceeding tumor. Among the top 100 tumor clones, a median approximately 55 appeared in adjacent lung.

The chain has TRBV19 and TRBJ1-5; 8 bases fit TRBD1. The clonotype was recovered from a woman aged 35-75 years with stage I lung adenocarcinoma. The specimen comprised peripheral blood, sampled before any cancer treatment. The CDR3 DNA is TGTGCCAGTAGTATTGGGACAGGACGGGGTCAGCCCCAGCATTTT. Translation gives CASSIGTGRGQPQHF.